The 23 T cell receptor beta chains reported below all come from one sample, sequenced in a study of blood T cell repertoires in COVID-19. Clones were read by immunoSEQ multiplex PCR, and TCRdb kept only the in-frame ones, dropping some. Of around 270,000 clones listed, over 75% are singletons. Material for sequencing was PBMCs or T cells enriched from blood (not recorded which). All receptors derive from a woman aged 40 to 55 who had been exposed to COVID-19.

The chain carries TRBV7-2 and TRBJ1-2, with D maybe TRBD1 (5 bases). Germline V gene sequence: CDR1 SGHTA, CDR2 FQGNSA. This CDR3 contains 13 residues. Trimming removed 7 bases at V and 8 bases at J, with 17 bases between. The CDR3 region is CASTPLRGAGYTF. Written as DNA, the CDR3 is TGTGCCAGCACCCCCCTTAGGGGCGCGGGCTACACCTTC.

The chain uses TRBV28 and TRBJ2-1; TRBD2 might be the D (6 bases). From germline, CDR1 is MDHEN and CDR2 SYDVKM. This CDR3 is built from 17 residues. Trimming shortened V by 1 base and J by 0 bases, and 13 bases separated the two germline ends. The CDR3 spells CASSLFVGGGSYNEQFF. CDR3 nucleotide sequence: TGTGCCAGCAGTTTATTTGTGGGGGGTGGCTCCTACAATGAGCAGTTCTTC.

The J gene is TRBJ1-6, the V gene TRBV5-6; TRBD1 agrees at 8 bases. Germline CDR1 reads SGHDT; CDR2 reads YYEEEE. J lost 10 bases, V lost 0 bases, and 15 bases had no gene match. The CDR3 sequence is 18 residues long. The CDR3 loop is CASSLGLGGNRGESPLHF. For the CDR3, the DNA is TGTGCCAGCAGCTTGGGGCTAGGCGGGAACAGGGGGGAGTCACCCCTCCACTTT.

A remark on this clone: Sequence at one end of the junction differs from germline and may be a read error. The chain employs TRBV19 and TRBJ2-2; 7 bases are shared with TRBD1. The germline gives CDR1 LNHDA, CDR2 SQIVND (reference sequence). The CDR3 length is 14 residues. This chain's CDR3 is CASNIGQDSGELFF. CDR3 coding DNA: TGTGCCAGTAATATAGGACAGGACTCCGGGGAGCTGTTTTTT.

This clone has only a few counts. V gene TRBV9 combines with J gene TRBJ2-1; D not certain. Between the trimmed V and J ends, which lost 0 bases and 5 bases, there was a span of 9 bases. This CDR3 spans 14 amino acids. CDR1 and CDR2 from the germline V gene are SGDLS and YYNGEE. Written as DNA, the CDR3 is TGTGCCAGCAGCGTAGATCTCTACGACAATGAGCAGTTCTTC. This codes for CASSVDLYDNEQFF.

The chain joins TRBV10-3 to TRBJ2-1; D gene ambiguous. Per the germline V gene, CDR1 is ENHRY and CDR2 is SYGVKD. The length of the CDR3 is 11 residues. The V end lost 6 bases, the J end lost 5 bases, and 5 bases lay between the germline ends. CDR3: CAIRGDNEQFF. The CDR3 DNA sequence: TGTGCCATCAGGGGCGACAATGAGCAGTTCTTC.

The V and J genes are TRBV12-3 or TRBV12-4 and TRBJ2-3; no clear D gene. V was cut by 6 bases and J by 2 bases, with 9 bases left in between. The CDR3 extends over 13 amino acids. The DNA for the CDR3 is TGTGCCAGCAGCTCCCCCTTCACAGATACGCAGTATTTT. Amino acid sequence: CASSSPFTDTQYF.

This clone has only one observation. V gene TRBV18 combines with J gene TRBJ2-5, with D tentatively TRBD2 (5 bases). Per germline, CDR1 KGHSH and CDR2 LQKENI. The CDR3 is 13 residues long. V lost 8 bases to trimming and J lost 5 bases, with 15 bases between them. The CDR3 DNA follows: TGTGCCAGCGCCTTCAGTGCGGGTGAGACCCAGTACTTC. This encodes CASAFSAGETQYF.

In DNA, the CDR3 is TGTGCCAGCAGCTCGCCCTCTATAAAGACAGGGACGAGCTACAATGAGCAGTTCTTC. Its translation is CASSSPSIKTGTSYNEQFF. The rearrangement joins TRBV7-9 to TRBJ2-1, with 7 nucleotides matching TRBD1. This CDR3 region has 19 residues. Trimming removed 4 bases from V and 3 bases from J; junction bases left unmatched: 18. CDR1 and CDR2 (germline): SEHNR, FQNEAQ (reference sequence).

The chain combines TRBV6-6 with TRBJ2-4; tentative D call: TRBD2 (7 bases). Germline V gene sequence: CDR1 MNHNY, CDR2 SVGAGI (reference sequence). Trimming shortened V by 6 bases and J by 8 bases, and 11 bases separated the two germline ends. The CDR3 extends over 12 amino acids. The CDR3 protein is CASRKGGDIQYF. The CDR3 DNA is TGTGCCAGCAGGAAGGGGGGGGACATTCAGTACTTC.

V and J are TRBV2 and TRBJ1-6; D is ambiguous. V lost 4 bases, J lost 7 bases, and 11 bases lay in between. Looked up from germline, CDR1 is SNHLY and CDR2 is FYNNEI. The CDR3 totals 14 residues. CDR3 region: CASSVGNSNSPLHF. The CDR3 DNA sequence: TGTGCCAGCAGTGTTGGTAACTCCAATTCACCCCTCCACTTT.

Here the CDR3 DNA reads TGTGCCACCAGTCCAGGGGGTGGGCGCCAAGAGACCCAGTACTTC. Translated, it gives CATSPGGGRQETQYF. This rearrangement joins TRBV24-1 to TRBJ2-5; 7 bases are a match to TRBD1. The germline V gene encodes CDR1 KGHDR and CDR2 SFDVKD. This CDR3 contains 15 residues. V lost 6 bases and J lost 1; bases outside the gene matches: 7.

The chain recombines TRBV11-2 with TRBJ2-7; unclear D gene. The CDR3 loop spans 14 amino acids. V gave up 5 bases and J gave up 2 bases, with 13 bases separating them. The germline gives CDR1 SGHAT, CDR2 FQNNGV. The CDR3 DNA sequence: TGTGCCAGCAGCCCGTCGAGGATCACCTACGAGCAGTACTTC. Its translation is CASSPSRITYEQYF.

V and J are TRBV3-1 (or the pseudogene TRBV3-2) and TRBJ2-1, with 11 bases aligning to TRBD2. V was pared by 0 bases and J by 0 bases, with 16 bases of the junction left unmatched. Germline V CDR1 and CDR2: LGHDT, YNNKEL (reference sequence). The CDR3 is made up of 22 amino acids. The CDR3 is CASSQEYAHPTSGKHSYNEQFF. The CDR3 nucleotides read TGTGCCAGCAGCCAAGAATATGCCCACCCGACTAGCGGGAAACACTCCTACAATGAGCAGTTCTTC.

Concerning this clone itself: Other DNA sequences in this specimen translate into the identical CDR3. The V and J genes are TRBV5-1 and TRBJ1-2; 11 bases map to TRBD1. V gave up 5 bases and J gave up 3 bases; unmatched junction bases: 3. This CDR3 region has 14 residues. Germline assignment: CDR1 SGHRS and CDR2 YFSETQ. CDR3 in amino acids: CASSRTGGDYGYTF. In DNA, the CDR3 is TGCGCCAGCAGTAGGACAGGGGGCGACTATGGCTACACCTTC.

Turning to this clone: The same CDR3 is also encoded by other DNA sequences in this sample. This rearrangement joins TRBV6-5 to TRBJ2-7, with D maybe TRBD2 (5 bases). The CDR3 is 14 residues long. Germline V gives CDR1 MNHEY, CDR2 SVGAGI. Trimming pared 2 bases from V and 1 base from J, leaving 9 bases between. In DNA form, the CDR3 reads TGTGCCAGCAGTTACAGTCGGGGATCCTACGAGCAGTACTTC. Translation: CASSYSRGSYEQYF.

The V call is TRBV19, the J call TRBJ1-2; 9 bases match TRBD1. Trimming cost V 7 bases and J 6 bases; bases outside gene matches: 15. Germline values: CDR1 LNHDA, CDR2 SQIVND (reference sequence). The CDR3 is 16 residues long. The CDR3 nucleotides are TGTGCCAGTAATACACCCCCGGGACAGGGTGCTGATGGCTACACCTTC. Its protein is CASNTPPGQGADGYTF.

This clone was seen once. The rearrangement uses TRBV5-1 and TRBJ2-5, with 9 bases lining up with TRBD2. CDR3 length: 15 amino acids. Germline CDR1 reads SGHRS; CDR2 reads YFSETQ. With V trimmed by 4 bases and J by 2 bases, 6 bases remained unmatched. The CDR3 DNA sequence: TGCGCCAGCAGCGGAGCGGGGGGTCAACAAGAGACCCAGTACTTC. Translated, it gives CASSGAGGQQETQYF.

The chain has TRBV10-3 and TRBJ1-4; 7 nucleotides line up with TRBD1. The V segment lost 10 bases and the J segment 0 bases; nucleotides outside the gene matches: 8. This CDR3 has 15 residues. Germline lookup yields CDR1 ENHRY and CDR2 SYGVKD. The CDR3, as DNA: TGTGCCACCGGGAAACAGGGGCCAACTAATGAAAAACTGTTTTTT. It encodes CATGKQGPTNEKLFF.

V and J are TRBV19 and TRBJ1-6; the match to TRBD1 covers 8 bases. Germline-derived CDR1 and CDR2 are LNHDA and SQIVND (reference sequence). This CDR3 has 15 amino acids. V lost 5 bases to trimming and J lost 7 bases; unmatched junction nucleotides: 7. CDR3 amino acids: CASSPAGGGNSPLHF. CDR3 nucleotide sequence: TGTGCCAGTAGTCCCGCAGGGGGCGGGAATTCACCCCTCCACTTT.

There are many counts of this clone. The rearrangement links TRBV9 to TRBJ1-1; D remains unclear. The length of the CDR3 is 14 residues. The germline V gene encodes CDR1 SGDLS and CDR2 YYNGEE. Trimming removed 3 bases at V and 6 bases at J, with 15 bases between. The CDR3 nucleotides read TGTGCCAGCAGCGCCTCTGAAACGAGGGCTGAAGCTTTCTTT. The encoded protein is CASSASETRAEAFF.

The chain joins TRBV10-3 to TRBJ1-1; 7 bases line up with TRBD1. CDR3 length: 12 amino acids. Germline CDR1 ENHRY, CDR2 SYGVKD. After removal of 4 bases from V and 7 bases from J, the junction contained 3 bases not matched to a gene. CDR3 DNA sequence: TGTGCCATCAGTGGGAGGACAGGTGAAGCTTTCTTT. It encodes CAISGRTGEAFF.

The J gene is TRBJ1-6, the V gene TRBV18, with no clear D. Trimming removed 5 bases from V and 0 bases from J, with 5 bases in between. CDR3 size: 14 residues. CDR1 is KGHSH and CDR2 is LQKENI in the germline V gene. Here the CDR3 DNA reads TGTGCCAGCTCAGTCAGCTCCTATAATTCACCCCTCCACTTT. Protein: CASSVSSYNSPLHF.